This T cell receptor (beta chain) was retrieved from a study of blood T cell repertoires in COVID-19. Across the whole study: COVID-19 samples, acute and convalescent, were from the United States, Italy and Spain. Nucleic acid was either cDNA or gDNA, and it came from T cells, B-cell-depleted T cells, or PBMCs.

The V end lost 2 bases, the J end lost 13 bases, and 20 bases lay between the germline ends. Germline CDR1 and CDR2: GTSNPN and SVGIG (reference sequence). The CDR3 runs 13 residues. The count of this clone is one. Original processing methods: Quantification of nucleated cells was approximated via reference gene primer amplification. The protocol was immunoSEQ multiplex PCR, while the TCRdb copy is restricted to in-frame clones and leaves out a portion. V, J and clone size derive from that table, while D and trimming were established from the DNA sequence. The repertoire includes 100,000 to 150,000 clones, approximately 89% of them detected once, and about 3.6% sits in the top ten.

This sequence originates from a woman aged 60-70 years with acute or convalescent COVID-19. V is TRBV30 and J is TRBJ1-2; D is undetermined. Sequenced input: peripheral blood. CDR3 sequence (DNA): TGTGCCTGGAGTCCAGCTGATAGAACTATCTGCACCTTC. This gives the protein CAWSPADRTICTF.